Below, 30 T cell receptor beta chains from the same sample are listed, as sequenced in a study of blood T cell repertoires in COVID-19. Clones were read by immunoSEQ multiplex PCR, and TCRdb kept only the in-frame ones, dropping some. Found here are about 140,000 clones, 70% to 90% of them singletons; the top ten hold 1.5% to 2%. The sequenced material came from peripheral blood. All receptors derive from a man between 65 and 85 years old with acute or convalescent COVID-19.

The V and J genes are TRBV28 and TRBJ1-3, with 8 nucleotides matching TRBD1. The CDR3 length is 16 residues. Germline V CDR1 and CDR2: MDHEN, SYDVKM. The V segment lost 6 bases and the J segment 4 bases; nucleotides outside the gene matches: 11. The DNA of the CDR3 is TGTGCCAGCAGCCTGGGACAGGACCGGGCCGGAAACACCATATATTTT. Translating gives CASSLGQDRAGNTIYF. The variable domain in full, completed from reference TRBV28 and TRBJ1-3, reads DVKVTQSSRYLVKRTGEKVFLECVQDMDHENMFWYRQDPGLGLRLIYFSYDVKMKEKGDIPEGYSVSREKKERFSLILESASTNQTSMYLCASSLGQDRAGNTIYFGEGSWLTVV.

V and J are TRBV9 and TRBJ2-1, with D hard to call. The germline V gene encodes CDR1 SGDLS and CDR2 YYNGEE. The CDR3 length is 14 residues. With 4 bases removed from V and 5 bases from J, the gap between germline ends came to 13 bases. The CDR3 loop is CASSYVEIDNEQFF. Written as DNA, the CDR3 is TGTGCCAGCAGCTACGTGGAGATAGACAATGAGCAGTTCTTC.

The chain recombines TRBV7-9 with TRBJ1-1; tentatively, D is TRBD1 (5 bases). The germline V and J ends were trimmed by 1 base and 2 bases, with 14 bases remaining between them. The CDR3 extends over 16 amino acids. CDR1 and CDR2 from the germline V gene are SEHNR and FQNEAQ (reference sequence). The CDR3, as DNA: TGTGCCAGCAGCTTAGGTAGGGGAGGTATTAACACTGAAGCTTTCTTT. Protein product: CASSLGRGGINTEAFF.

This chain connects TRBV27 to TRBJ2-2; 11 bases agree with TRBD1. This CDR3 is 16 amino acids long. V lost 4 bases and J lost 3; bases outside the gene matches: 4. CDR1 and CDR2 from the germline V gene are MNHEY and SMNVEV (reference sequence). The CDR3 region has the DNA TGTGCCAGCAGTTCCGGGACAGGGGGATACACCGGGGAGCTGTTTTTT. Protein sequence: CASSSGTGGYTGELFF.

The CDR3 DNA is TGTGCCAGCAGTCTTATATCAGGGACAGGGGGGATGAACACTGAAGCTTTCTTT. It yields the protein CASSLISGTGGMNTEAFF. The rearrangement joins TRBV28 to TRBJ1-1, with 11 nucleotides matching TRBD1. CDR1 is MDHEN, CDR2 SYDVKM, per germline. J gave up 0 bases and V 5 bases, and 11 bases lay outside the gene matches. The CDR3 length is 18 residues.

In DNA form, the CDR3 reads TGTGCCAGTAGTATTGTGACAGGGGTTGCCGAGCAGTACTTC. Translation gives CASSIVTGVAEQYF. The chain joins TRBV19 to TRBJ2-7; the match to TRBD1 covers 8 bases. Trimming took 3 bases from V and 6 from J; bases not matched to a gene: 7. The V gene's germline CDR1 is LNHDA and CDR2 SQIVND (reference sequence). The CDR3 runs to 14 residues.

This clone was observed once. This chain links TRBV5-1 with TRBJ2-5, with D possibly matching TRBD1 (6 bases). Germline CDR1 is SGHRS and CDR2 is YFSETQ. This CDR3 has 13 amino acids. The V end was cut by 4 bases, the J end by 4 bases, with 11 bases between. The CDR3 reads CASSTTGSETQYF. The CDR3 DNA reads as TGCGCCAGCAGCACCACAGGGTCAGAGACCCAGTACTTC.

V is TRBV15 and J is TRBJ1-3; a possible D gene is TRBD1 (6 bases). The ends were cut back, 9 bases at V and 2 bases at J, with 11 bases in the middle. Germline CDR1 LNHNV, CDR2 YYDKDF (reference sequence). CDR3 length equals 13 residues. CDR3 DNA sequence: TGTGCCACAGGACAGCGCGCTGGAAACACCATATATTTT. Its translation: CATGQRAGNTIYF.

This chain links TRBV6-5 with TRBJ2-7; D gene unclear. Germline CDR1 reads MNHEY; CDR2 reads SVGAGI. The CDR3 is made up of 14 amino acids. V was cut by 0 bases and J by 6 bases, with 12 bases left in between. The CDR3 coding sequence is TGTGCCAGCAGTTACTCGTTGAGGTCTGGCGAGCAGTACTTC. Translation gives CASSYSLRSGEQYF.

CDR3 protein: CASSQGRDPNTEAFF. CDR3 DNA: TGTGCCAGCAGCCAGGGGAGGGACCCGAACACTGAAGCTTTCTTT. This chain connects TRBV3-1 (or the pseudogene TRBV3-2) to TRBJ1-1, with D perhaps matching TRBD1 (5 bases). Trimming stripped 3 bases from V and 1 base from J, with 12 bases between. This CDR3 is built from 15 residues. Germline V CDR1 and CDR2: LGHDT, YNNKEL (reference sequence).

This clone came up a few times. CDR3 loop: CASSGMGQGNEKLFF. For the CDR3, the DNA is TGCGCCAGCAGCGGGATGGGACAGGGAAATGAAAAACTGTTTTTT. This chain connects TRBV5-1 to TRBJ1-4; 9 bases fit TRBD1. This CDR3 has 15 residues. Per the germline V gene, CDR1 is SGHRS and CDR2 is YFSETQ. Trimming removed 4 bases from V and 5 bases from J; junction bases left unmatched: 6.

The CDR3 DNA reads TGTGCCACCAGTGATTTCGGGGCTAACTATGGCTACACCTTC. Protein: CATSDFGANYGYTF. The rearrangement uses TRBV24-1 and TRBJ1-2; D is ambiguous. Trimming removed 1 base at V and 0 bases at J, with 5 bases between. Germline V gene lookup returns CDR1 KGHDR and CDR2 SFDVKD. The CDR3 runs 14 residues.

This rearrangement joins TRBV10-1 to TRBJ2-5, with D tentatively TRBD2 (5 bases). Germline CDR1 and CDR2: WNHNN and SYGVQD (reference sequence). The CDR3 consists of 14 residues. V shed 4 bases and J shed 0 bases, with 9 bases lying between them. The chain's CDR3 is CASSAGGYQETQYF. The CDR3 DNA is TGCGCCAGCAGTGCTGGAGGATACCAAGAGACCCAGTACTTC.

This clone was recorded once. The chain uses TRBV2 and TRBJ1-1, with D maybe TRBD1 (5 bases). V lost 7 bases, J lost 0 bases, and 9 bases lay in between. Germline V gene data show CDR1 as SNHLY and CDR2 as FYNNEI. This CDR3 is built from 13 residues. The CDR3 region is CASNGHMNTEAFF. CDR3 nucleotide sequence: TGTGCCAGCAACGGACACATGAACACTGAAGCTTTCTTT. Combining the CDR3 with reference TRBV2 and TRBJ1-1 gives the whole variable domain EPEVTQTPSHQVTQMGQEVILRCVPISNHLYFYWYRQILGQKVEFLVSFYNNEISEKSEIFDDQFSVERPDGSNFTLKIRSTKLEDSAMYFCASNGHMNTEAFFGQGTRLTVV.

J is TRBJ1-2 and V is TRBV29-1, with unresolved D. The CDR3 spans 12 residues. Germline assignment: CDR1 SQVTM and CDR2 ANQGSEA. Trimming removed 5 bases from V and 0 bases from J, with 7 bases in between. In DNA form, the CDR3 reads TGCAGCGTTCGAACGGCTAACTATGGCTACACCTTC. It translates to CSVRTANYGYTF.

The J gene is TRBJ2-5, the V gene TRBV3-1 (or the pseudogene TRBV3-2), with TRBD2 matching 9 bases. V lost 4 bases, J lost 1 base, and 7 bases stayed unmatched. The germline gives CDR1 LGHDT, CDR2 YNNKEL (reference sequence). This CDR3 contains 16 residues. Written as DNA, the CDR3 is TGTGCCAGCAGCCCTCTGGTTAGCGGGGGCCAAGAGACCCAGTACTTC. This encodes CASSPLVSGGQETQYF.

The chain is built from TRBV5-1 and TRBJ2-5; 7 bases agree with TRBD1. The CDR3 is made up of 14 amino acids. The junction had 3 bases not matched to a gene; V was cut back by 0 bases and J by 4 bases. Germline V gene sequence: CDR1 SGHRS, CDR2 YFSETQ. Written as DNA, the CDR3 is TGCGCCAGCAGCTTGGAGGCAGGGGGAGAGACCCAGTACTTC. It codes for CASSLEAGGETQYF.

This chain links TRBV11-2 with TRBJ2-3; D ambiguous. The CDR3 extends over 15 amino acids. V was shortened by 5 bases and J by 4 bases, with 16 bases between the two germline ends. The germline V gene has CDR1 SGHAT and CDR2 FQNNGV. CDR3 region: CASSPSTSFADTQYF. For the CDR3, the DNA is TGTGCCAGCAGCCCAAGCACTTCATTCGCAGATACGCAGTATTTT. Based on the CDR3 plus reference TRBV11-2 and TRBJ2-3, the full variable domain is EAGVAQSPRYKIIEKRQSVAFWCNPISGHATLYWYQQILGQGPKLLIQFQNNGVVDDSQLPKDRFSAERLKGVDSTLKIQPAKLEDSAVYLCASSPSTSFADTQYFGPGTRLTVL.

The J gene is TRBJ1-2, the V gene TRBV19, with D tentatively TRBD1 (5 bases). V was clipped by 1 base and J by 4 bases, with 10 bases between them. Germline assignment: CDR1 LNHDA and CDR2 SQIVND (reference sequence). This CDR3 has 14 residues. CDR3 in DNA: TGTGCCAGTAGTATAGCCCAGGGTACCTATGGCTACACCTTC. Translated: CASSIAQGTYGYTF.

The DNA of the CDR3 is TGTGCCAGCAGCTTACGGGGATACTCCCTCGGCGAGCAGTACTTC. It codes for CASSLRGYSLGEQYF. The J gene is TRBJ2-7, the V gene TRBV7-2; TRBD2 is a possible D gene (5 bases). CDR1 is SGHTA and CDR2 is FQGNSA in the germline V gene. The CDR3 length is 15 residues. The V end was cut by 2 bases, the J end by 6 bases, with 17 bases between.

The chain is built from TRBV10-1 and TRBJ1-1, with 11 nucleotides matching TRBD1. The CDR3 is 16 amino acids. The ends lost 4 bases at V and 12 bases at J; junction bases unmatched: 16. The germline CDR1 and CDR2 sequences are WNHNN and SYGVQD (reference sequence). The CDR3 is CASSGGTGGSAGLTFF. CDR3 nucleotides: TGCGCCAGCAGTGGGGGGACAGGGGGATCGGCCGGCTTGACTTTCTTT.

The CDR3 DNA follows: TGTGCCAGCAGCGCGGGGTTTAATAATGAAAAACTGTTTTTT. Amino acid sequence: CASSAGFNNEKLFF. The chain joins TRBV6-5 to TRBJ1-4; no reliable D call. Germline CDR1 MNHEY, CDR2 SVGAGI. V was shortened by 6 bases and J by 4 bases, with 12 bases between the two germline ends. The CDR3 contains 14 residues.

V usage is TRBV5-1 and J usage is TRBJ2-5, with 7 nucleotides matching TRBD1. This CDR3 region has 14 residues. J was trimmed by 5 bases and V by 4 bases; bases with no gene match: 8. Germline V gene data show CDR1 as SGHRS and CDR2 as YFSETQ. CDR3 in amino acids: CASSRATGQETQYF. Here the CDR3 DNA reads TGCGCCAGCAGCCGGGCGACAGGGCAGGAGACCCAGTACTTC.

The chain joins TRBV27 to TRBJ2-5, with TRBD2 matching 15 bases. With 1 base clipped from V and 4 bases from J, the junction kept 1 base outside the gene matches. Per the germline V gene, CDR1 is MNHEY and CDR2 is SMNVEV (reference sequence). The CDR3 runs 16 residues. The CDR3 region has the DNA TGTGCCAGCAGTTTATGGACTAGCGGGAGGGGAGAGACCCAGTACTTC. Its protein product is CASSLWTSGRGETQYF.

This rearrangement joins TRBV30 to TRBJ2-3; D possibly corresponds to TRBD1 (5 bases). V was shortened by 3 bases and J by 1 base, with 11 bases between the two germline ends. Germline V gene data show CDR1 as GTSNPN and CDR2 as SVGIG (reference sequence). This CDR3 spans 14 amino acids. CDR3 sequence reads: CAWRWGRGTDTQYF. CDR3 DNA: TGTGCCTGGAGGTGGGGCAGGGGCACAGATACGCAGTATTTT.

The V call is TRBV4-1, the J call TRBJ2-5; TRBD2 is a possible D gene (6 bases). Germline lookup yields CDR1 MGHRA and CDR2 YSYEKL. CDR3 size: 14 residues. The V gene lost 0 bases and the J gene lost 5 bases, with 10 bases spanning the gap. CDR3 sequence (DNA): TGCGCCAGCAGCCAAGACCCGGGGGAGGAGACCCAGTACTTC. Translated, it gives CASSQDPGEETQYF.

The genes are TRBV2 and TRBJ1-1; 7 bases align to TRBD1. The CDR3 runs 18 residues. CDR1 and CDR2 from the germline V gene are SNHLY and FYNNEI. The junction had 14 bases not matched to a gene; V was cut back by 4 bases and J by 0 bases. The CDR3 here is CASSVPRLKTGVNTEAFF. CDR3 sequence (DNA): TGTGCCAGCAGTGTCCCCCGCCTGAAAACAGGGGTGAACACTGAAGCTTTCTTT.

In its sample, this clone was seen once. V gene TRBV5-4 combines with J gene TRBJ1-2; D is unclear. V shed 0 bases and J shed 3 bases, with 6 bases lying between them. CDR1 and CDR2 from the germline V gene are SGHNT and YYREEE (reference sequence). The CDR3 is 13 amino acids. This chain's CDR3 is CASSLAVDYGYTF. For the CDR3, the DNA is TGTGCCAGCAGCTTGGCAGTGGACTATGGCTACACCTTC.

The CDR3 here is CASSGNPAGTDTQYF. CDR3 DNA sequence: TGCGCCAGCAGCGGAAATCCAGCGGGCACAGATACGCAGTATTTT. The chain uses TRBV5-1 and TRBJ2-3, with TRBD2 as a possible D gene (5 bases). The CDR3 has 15 residues. Germline CDR1 and CDR2: SGHRS and YFSETQ. Trimming pared 4 bases from V and 1 base from J, leaving 13 bases between.

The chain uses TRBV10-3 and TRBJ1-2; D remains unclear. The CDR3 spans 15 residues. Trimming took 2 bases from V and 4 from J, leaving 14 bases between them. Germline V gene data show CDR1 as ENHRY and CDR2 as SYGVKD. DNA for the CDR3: TGTGCCATCAGTGAGAATGTGAGGGTTGTCTATGGCTACACCTTC. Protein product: CAISENVRVVYGYTF.